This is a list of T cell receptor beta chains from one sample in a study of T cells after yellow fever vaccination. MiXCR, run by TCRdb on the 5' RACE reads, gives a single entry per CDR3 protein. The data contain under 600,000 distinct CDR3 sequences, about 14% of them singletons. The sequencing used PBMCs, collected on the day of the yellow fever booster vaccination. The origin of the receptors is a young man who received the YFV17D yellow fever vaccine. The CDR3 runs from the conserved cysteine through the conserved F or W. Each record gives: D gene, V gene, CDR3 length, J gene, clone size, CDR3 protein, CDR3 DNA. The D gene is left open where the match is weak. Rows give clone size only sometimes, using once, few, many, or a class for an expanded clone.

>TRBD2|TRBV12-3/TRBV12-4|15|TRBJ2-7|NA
CASSLLAGGVSEQYF
TGTGCCAGCAGTTTACTAGCGGGAGGGGTCAGCGAGCAGTACTTC
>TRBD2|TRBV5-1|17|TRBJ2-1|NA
CASSSRGSGSSYNEQFF
TGCGCCAGCAGCTCGCGGGGTAGCGGGAGTTCCTACAATGAGCAGTTCTTC
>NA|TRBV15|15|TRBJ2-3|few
CATSRSGSSTDTQYF
TGTGCCACCAGCAGAAGCGGTTCTAGCACAGATACGCAGTATTTT
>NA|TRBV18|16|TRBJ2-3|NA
CASSPGGSGITDTQYF
TGTGCCAGCTCCCCGGGTGGTAGCGGAATCACAGATACGCAGTATTTT
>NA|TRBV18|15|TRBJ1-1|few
CASAPVAGLNTEAFF
TGTGCCAGCGCCCCCGTGGCCGGATTGAACACTGAAGCTTTCTTT
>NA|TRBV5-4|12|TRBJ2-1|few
CASSPNRAEQFF
TGTGCCAGCAGTCCGAACAGGGCTGAGCAGTTCTTC
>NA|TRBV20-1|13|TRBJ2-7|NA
CSALPSSSYEQYF
TGCAGTGCTCTCCCGTCCAGCTCCTACGAGCAGTACTTC
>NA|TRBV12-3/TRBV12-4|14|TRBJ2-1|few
CASSLGLGNNEQFF
TGTGCCAGCAGTTTGGGGTTAGGGAACAATGAGCAGTTCTTC
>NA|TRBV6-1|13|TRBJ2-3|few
CASRVAETDTQYF
TGTGCCAGCAGGGTAGCGGAGACAGATACGCAGTATTTT
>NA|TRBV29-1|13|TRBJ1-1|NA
CSVGGVANTEAFF
TGCAGCGTTGGTGGCGTCGCGAACACTGAAGCTTTCTTT
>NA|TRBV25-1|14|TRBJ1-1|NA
CASSAIGGGTEAFF
TGTGCCAGCAGTGCTATAGGGGGAGGCACTGAAGCTTTCTTT
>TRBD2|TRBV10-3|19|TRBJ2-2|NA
CAISEGAGAMGRSTGELFF
TGTGCCATCAGTGAAGGAGCGGGAGCAATGGGCCGTTCAACCGGGGAGCTGTTTTTT
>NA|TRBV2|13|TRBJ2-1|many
CASRTFSYNEQFF
TGTGCCAGCCGGACATTCTCCTACAATGAGCAGTTCTTC
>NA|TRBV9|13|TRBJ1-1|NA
CASSPEGYTEAFF
TGTGCCAGCAGCCCAGAGGGGTACACTGAAGCTTTCTTT
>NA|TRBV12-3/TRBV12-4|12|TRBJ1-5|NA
CASSFLGQPQHF
TGTGCTTCCTCGTTTCTCGGACAGCCCCAGCATTTT
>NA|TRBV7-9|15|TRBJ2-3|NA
CASSQQGTSTDTQYF
TGTGCCAGCAGCCAACAGGGGACTAGCACAGATACGCAGTATTTT
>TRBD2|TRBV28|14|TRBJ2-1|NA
CASSPPGGYTEQFF
TGTGCCAGCTCCCCGCCGGGAGGGTACACAGAGCAGTTCTTC
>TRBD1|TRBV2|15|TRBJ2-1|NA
CASRRDRPSYNEQFF
TGTGCCAGCAGAAGGGACAGGCCCTCCTACAATGAGCAGTTCTTC
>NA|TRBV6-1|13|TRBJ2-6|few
CASSEVSANVLTF
TGTGCCAGCAGTGAAGTATCGGCCAACGTCCTGACTTTC
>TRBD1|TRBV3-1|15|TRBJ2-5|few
CASSQITGAGKTQYF
TGTGCCAGCAGCCAAATTACAGGGGCCGGGAAGACCCAGTACTTC
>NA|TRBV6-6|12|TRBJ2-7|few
CASNGLSYEQYF
TGTGCCAGCAACGGACTGAGCTACGAGCAGTACTTC
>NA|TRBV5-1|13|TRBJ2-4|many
CASSLGQGGIQYF
TGCGCCAGCAGCTTGGGGCAGGGAGGAATTCAGTACTTC
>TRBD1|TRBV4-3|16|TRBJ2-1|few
CASSQEVYRGPNEQFF
TGCGCCAGCAGCCAAGAAGTCTACAGGGGTCCCAATGAGCAGTTCTTC
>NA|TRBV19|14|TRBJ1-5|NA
CASSVEGDYLPQHF
TGTGCCAGTAGTGTAGAGGGAGACTATTTGCCCCAGCATTTT
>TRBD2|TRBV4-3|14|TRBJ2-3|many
CASSQVAGASTQYF
TGCGCCAGCAGCCAAGTGGCGGGAGCTAGTACGCAGTATTTT
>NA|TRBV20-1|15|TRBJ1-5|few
CSAKPQRLGNQPQHF
TGCAGTGCTAAGCCGCAGAGATTGGGCAATCAGCCCCAGCATTTT
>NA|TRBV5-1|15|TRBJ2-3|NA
CASSEWDTLTDTQYF
TGCGCCAGCAGCGAGTGGGACACTCTCACAGATACGCAGTATTTT
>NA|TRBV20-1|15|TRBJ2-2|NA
CSARDQSFSAGELFF
TGCAGTGCTAGAGATCAAAGCTTTTCGGCCGGGGAGCTGTTTTTT